A single sample gave rise to the 2 T cell receptor beta chains below, sequenced in a study of blood T cell repertoires in COVID-19. Repertoires were generated with immunoSEQ multiplex PCR, while TCRdb's copy carries only in-frame clones and drops some. The sample comprises under 250,000 clones, just over 85% of which are singletons, and roughly 1.4% rests with the top ten. The sample consisted of peripheral blood. The receptors were sampled from a man at least 80 years old with acute or convalescent COVID-19.

In this sample, this clone turned up many times. CDR3 DNA sequence: TGTGCCAGCAGCTCGTATTCTACGAGGGGCTACACCTTC. Its translation: CASSSYSTRGYTF. This chain uses TRBV7-9 with TRBJ1-2; D gene ambiguous. This CDR3 is built from 13 residues. Trimming removed 4 bases at V and 8 bases at J, with 14 bases between. Germline V gene data show CDR1 as SEHNR and CDR2 as FQNEAQ (reference sequence). Variable domain in full (rest from reference TRBV7-9 and TRBJ1-2): DTGVSQNPRHKITKRGQNVTFRCDPISEHNRLYWYRQTLGQGPEFLTYFQNEAQLEKSRLLSDRFSAERPKGSFSTLEIQRTEQGDSAMYLCASSSYSTRGYTFGSGTRLTVV.

The rearrangement joins TRBV19 to TRBJ1-1; D unresolved. Per germline, CDR1 LNHDA and CDR2 SQIVND (reference sequence). The CDR3 extends over 14 amino acids. Trimming left V 1 base short and J 5 bases short, with 11 bases between. The CDR3 reads CASSIGGKGTEAFF. The CDR3 bases are TGTGCCAGTAGTATAGGAGGGAAAGGGACTGAAGCTTTCTTT. The whole variable domain, filled in from reference TRBV19 and TRBJ1-1, reads DGGITQSPKYLFRKEGQNVTLSCEQNLNHDAMYWYRQDPGQGLRLIYYSQIVNDFQKGDIAEGYSVSREKKESFPLTVTSAQKNPTAFYLCASSIGGKGTEAFFGQGTRLTVV.